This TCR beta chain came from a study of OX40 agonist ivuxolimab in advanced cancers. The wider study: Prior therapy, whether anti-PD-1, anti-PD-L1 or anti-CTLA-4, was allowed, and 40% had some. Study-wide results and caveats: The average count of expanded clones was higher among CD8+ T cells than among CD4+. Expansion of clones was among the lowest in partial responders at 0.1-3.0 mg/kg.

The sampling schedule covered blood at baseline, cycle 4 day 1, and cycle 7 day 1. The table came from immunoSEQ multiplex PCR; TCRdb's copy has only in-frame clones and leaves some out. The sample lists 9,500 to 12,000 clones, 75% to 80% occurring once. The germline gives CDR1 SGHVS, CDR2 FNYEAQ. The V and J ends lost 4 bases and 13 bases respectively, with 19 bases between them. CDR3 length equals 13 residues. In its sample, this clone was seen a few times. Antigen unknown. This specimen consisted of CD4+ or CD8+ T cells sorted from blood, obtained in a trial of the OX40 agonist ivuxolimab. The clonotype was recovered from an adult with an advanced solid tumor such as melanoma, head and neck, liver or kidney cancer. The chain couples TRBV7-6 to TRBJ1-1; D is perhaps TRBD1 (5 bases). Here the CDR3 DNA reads TGTGCCAGCAGCTCATGGGTTGACAGTGCAGTTTTCTTT. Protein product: CASSSWVDSAVFF. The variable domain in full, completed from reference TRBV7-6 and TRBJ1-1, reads GAGVSQSPRYKVTKRGQDVALRCDPISGHVSLYWYRQALGQGPEFLTYFNYEAQQDKSGLPNDRFSAERPEGSISTLTIQRTEQRDSAMYRCASSSWVDSAVFFGQGTRLTVV.